One and the same sample provided the 32 T cell receptor beta chains below, sequenced in a study of radiation and T cells in renal cell carcinoma (dated by TCRdb to about 2020). Library preparation used the immunoSEQ multiplex PCR assay. In TCRdb, the immuneACCESS table is reduced to in-frame sequences with V and J assigned. These tables do not hold every clone; where another copy was compared, an unresolved V gene accounts for under half, and the others remain unexplained. The sample records around 13,000 clones, 33% of which are singletons. The ten biggest clones cover roughly 14% of the sample. The time point label, read with the paper, signifies: tumor resected at nephrectomy. This specimen's treatment or condition label, interpreted: 15 Gy SBRT to primary tumor, nephrectomy 4 weeks later. Source: tumor tissue, taken from a patient whose treatment included radiotherapy and nephrectomy. Receptor source: a man aged 60 to 69 with renal cell carcinoma.

This chain joins TRBV4-1 and TRBJ1-2; 8 bases align to TRBD1. The CDR3 runs 16 residues. Germline V gives CDR1 MGHRA, CDR2 YSYEKL. The V and J ends lost 0 bases and 6 bases, in that order; junction bases with no gene match: 9. DNA for the CDR3: TGCGCCAGCAGCCAAGAAATCGCAGACAGGGGTAATGGCTACACCTTC. Its translation is CASSQEIADRGNGYTF.

The V call is TRBV5-4, the J call TRBJ2-2; perhaps TRBD2 as D (6 bases). CDR1 and CDR2 (germline): SGHNT, YYREEE (reference sequence). The CDR3 loop spans 14 amino acids. V was trimmed by 4 bases and J by 1 base, leaving 8 bases between them. CDR3 in DNA: TGTGCCAGCAGCCCGGGACTGAACACCGGGGAGCTGTTTTTT. Its protein product is CASSPGLNTGELFF.

This clone was seen more than once but under ten times. This chain links TRBV29-1 with TRBJ2-4; 7 bases align to TRBD2. The V gene end was trimmed by 5 bases and the J gene end by 0 bases; junction bases not matched to a gene: 7. The CDR3 spans 15 residues. Germline V lookup: CDR1 SQVTM, CDR2 ANQGSEA. The CDR3 bases are TGCAGCGTTAAGGGGAGGGACTTAGCCAAAAACATTCAGTACTTC. It yields the protein CSVKGRDLAKNIQYF.

The V gene is TRBV6-1, the J gene TRBJ2-2; 9 nucleotides align to TRBD1. CDR3 length: 14 residues. Germline assignment: CDR1 MNHNS and CDR2 SASEGT. The J segment lost 3 bases and the V segment lost 8 bases, leaving 4 bases of the junction unmatched. CDR3 sequence reads: CASQRQGDTGELFF. The CDR3 bases are TGTGCCAGCCAGAGACAGGGGGACACCGGGGAGCTGTTTTTT.

The genes are TRBV2 and TRBJ2-7, with D possibly being TRBD2 (5 bases). The V end was cut by 8 bases, the J end by 0 bases, with 20 bases between. Germline V CDR1 and CDR2: SNHLY, FYNNEI. The CDR3 loop spans 16 amino acids. The CDR3, as DNA: TGTGCCAGCCCCACTGGACTTCCTCCTTCCTCCTACGAGCAGTACGTC. This sequence encodes CASPTGLPPSSYEQYV.

Only a few counts were recorded for this clone. The rearrangement links TRBV30 to TRBJ1-5; no reliable D call. V dropped 6 bases and J dropped 6 bases, with 15 bases sitting between them. The CDR3 covers 13 residues. CDR1 GTSNPN and CDR2 SVGIG come from the germline V gene (reference sequence). CDR3 coding DNA: TGTGCCTGTACTGAGGGATTCGGTCAGCCCCAGCATTTT. Protein product: CACTEGFGQPQHF. The variable domain in full, completed from reference TRBV30 and TRBJ1-5, reads SQTIHQWPATLVQPVGSPLSLECTVEGTSNPNLYWYRQAAGRGLQLLFYSVGIGQISSEVPQNLSASRPQDRQFILSSKKLLLSDSGFYLCACTEGFGQPQHFGDGTRLSIL.

The J gene is TRBJ2-7, the V gene TRBV18; D possibly corresponds to TRBD2 (6 bases). This CDR3 has 13 residues. Trimming stripped 1 base from V and 3 bases from J, with 7 bases between. Germline CDR1 reads KGHSH; CDR2 reads LQKENI. The CDR3 sequence: CASSPRGDYEQYV. The DNA of the CDR3 is TGTGCCAGCTCACCACGGGGGGACTACGAGCAGTACGTC.

The chain links TRBV2 to TRBJ2-5; 12 nucleotides agree with TRBD1. V dropped 6 bases and J dropped 5; count of bases not matched to a gene: 10. This CDR3 is 16 amino acids long. The germline V gene has CDR1 SNHLY and CDR2 FYNNEI. The CDR3 is CASRYGDRGREETQYF. In DNA form, the CDR3 reads TGTGCCAGCAGATACGGGGACAGGGGGCGCGAGGAGACCCAGTACTTC.

The chain couples TRBV30 to TRBJ2-2; the match to TRBD2 covers 10 bases. In germline, CDR1 is GTSNPN, CDR2 SVGIG (reference sequence). With V trimmed by 5 bases and J by 1 base, 4 bases remained unmatched. The CDR3 totals 15 residues. CDR3 sequence reads: CAWGGTSENTGELFF. The CDR3, as DNA: TGTGCCTGGGGTGGGACTAGCGAGAACACCGGGGAGCTGTTTTTT. Complete variable domain (other parts from reference TRBV30 and TRBJ2-2): SQTIHQWPATLVQPVGSPLSLECTVEGTSNPNLYWYRQAAGRGLQLLFYSVGIGQISSEVPQNLSASRPQDRQFILSSKKLLLSDSGFYLCAWGGTSENTGELFFGEGSRLTVL.

The CDR3 reads CASSSLGGGEETQYF. CDR3 coding DNA: TGTGCCAGCAGCTCGCTCGGGGGCGGGGAAGAGACCCAGTACTTC. The chain links TRBV7-2 to TRBJ2-5; D could derive from TRBD1 or TRBD2 (6 bases each). Germline assignment: CDR1 SGHTA and CDR2 FQGNSA. The V end lost 4 bases, the J end lost 3 bases, and 15 bases lay between the germline ends. The CDR3 is 15 residues long.

The chain uses TRBV25-1 and TRBJ2-1; D call uncertain. The V and J ends lost 4 bases and 9 bases respectively, with 7 bases between them. The CDR3 is 11 residues long. Germline V gene sequence: CDR1 MGHDK, CDR2 SYGVNS. CDR3 nucleotides: TGTGCCAGCAGTGTTTCAAGTGAGCAGTTCTTC. It specifies CASSVSSEQFF.

This chain uses TRBV10-3 with TRBJ2-7, with TRBD2 matching over 11 bases. CDR1 ENHRY and CDR2 SYGVKD come from the germline V gene. The CDR3 loop spans 13 amino acids. Losses at the gene ends were 6 bases for V and 3 bases for J; bases not matched to a gene: 1. The CDR3 DNA reads as TGTGCCATCAGGGGACTAGCGGTCTACGAGCAGTACTTC. This sequence encodes CAIRGLAVYEQYF.

This clone was seen a handful of times. This chain uses TRBV18 with TRBJ2-4, with D possibly TRBD1 on 5 matching bases. V lost 1 base, J lost 6 bases, and 10 bases lay in between. CDR3 size: 14 residues. CDR1 and CDR2 from the germline V gene are KGHSH and LQKENI. CDR3 amino acids: CASSPRREGNIQYF. CDR3 sequence (DNA): TGTGCCAGCTCACCACGCAGGGAAGGAAACATTCAGTACTTC. Using reference TRBV18 and TRBJ2-4 for the parts outside the CDR3, the full variable domain is NAGVMQNPRHLVRRRGQEARLRCSPMKGHSHVYWYRQLPEEGLKFMVYLQKENIIDESGMPKERFSAEFPKEGPSILRIQQVVRGDSAAYFCASSPRREGNIQYFGAGTRLSVL.

This clone has more than one count but fewer than ten. The chain links TRBV29-1 to TRBJ2-3, with 7 bases fitting TRBD2. J gave up 0 bases and V 7 bases, and 7 bases lay outside the gene matches. The CDR3 totals 14 residues. Per germline, CDR1 SQVTM and CDR2 ANQGSEA. CDR3 protein: CSAERGSSTDTQYF. CDR3 in DNA: TGCAGCGCGGAGCGGGGTTCTAGCACAGATACGCAGTATTTT.

This chain connects TRBV7-6 to TRBJ2-1; 9 bases line up with TRBD1. V lost 3 bases to trimming and J lost 7 bases; unmatched junction nucleotides: 7. The germline CDR1 and CDR2 sequences are SGHVS and FNYEAQ. The CDR3 consists of 15 residues. CDR3 loop: CASSFAGQGGNEQFF. The CDR3 nucleotides read TGTGCCAGCAGCTTTGCGGGACAGGGAGGGAATGAGCAGTTCTTC.

This sequence joins TRBV25-1 and TRBJ2-3, with 7 positions matching TRBD2. V shed 2 bases, J shed 6 bases, and the junction held 8 bases outside the gene matches. This CDR3 has 15 residues. CDR1 and CDR2 from the germline V gene are MGHDK and SYGVNS. The CDR3 loop reads CASSEGAGALDTQYF. DNA of the CDR3: TGTGCCAGCAGTGAAGGGGCGGGAGCTTTGGATACGCAGTATTTT. Complete variable domain (other parts from reference TRBV25-1 and TRBJ2-3): EADIYQTPRYLVIGTGKKITLECSQTMGHDKMYWYQQDPGMELHLIHYSYGVNSTEKGDLSSESTVSRIRTEHFPLTLESARPSHTSQYLCASSEGAGALDTQYFGPGTRLTVL.

This rearrangement joins TRBV2 to TRBJ2-5; D is perhaps TRBD1 (5 bases). Germline values: CDR1 SNHLY, CDR2 FYNNEI. Trimming shortened V by 6 bases and J by 0 bases, and 14 bases separated the two germline ends. The CDR3 is made up of 15 amino acids. The CDR3 sequence: CASSPDRVYQETQYF. The CDR3 nucleotides are TGTGCCAGCAGCCCCGACAGAGTGTACCAAGAGACCCAGTACTTC.

The chain employs TRBV4-2 and TRBJ1-1, with TRBD1 identical over 7 bases. V trimming: 3 bases; J trimming: 6 bases; junction bases outside the gene matches: 4. In germline, CDR1 is LGHNA, CDR2 YNFKEQ. This CDR3 region has 13 residues. In DNA, the CDR3 is TGTGCCAGCAGCCAGGGGGACAGTCCTGAAGCTTTCTTT. The encoded protein is CASSQGDSPEAFF.

This chain connects TRBV5-1 to TRBJ1-1; TRBD1 agrees at 8 bases. The CDR3 runs to 15 residues. Germline-derived CDR1 and CDR2 are SGHRS and YFSETQ. V gave up 4 bases and J gave up 2 bases; unmatched junction bases: 7. This chain's CDR3 is CASSLPTGANTEAFF. The CDR3 bases are TGCGCCAGCAGCCTGCCGACAGGGGCAAACACTGAAGCTTTCTTT.

This clone has a handful of counts. In DNA form, the CDR3 reads TGTGCCAGCAGCGTATCGGGCAGGGACTATGGCTACACCTTC. Translation gives CASSVSGRDYGYTF. The rearrangement uses TRBV9 and TRBJ1-2; D might be TRBD1 (5 bases). The V gene's germline CDR1 is SGDLS and CDR2 YYNGEE. CDR3 size: 14 residues. V lost 1 base and J 3 bases, leaving 10 bases between the germline ends.

The sample holds one count of this clone. The chain couples TRBV4-3 to TRBJ2-1; no clear D gene. With 0 bases removed from V and 3 bases from J, the gap between germline ends came to 9 bases. This CDR3 has 15 amino acids. The germline CDR1 and CDR2 sequences are LGHNA and YSLEER. CDR3 sequence reads: CASSQDQASYNEQFF. In nucleotides, the CDR3 is TGCGCCAGCAGCCAAGATCAGGCCAGCTACAATGAGCAGTTCTTC.

This chain joins TRBV30 and TRBJ1-4; weak D call: TRBD1 (5 bases). Trimming removed 3 bases at V and 8 bases at J, with 13 bases between. Germline CDR1 is GTSNPN and CDR2 is SVGIG (reference sequence). This CDR3 contains 13 residues. DNA of the CDR3: TGTGCCTGGAGATCGGCGGGGACGGAAAAACTGTTTTTT. This translates into CAWRSAGTEKLFF.

V usage is TRBV2 and J usage is TRBJ1-3; D is ambiguous. V was shortened by 1 base and J by 4 bases, with 11 bases between the two germline ends. The CDR3 consists of 15 residues. Per the germline V gene, CDR1 is SNHLY and CDR2 is FYNNEI. The CDR3 reads CASSEDGVAGNTIYF. In DNA form, the CDR3 reads TGTGCCAGCAGTGAAGACGGCGTCGCCGGAAACACCATATATTTT.

J is TRBJ2-1 and V is TRBV2; 12 bases agree with TRBD2. The germline gives CDR1 SNHLY, CDR2 FYNNEI. This CDR3 spans 19 amino acids. J was trimmed by 2 bases and V by 3 bases; bases with no gene match: 11. The CDR3 loop reads CASSEFGTSGGIAYNEQFF. In nucleotides, the CDR3 is TGTGCCAGCAGTGAGTTCGGAACTAGCGGGGGGATCGCCTACAATGAGCAGTTCTTC.

The chain couples TRBV5-1 to TRBJ2-3; D is ambiguous. The CDR3 is made up of 14 amino acids. CDR1 and CDR2 from the germline V gene are SGHRS and YFSETQ. The ends were cut back, 0 bases at V and 1 base at J, with 6 bases in the middle. The DNA of the CDR3 is TGCGCCAGCAGCTTGGAGGCGGGCACAGATACGCAGTATTTT. Protein: CASSLEAGTDTQYF. Using reference TRBV5-1 and TRBJ2-3 for the parts outside the CDR3, the full variable domain is KAGVTQTPRYLIKTRGQQVTLSCSPISGHRSVSWYQQTPGQGLQFLFEYFSETQRNKGNFPGRFSGRQFSNSRSEMNVSTLELGDSALYLCASSLEAGTDTQYFGPGTRLTVL.

This clone has only a few counts. The J gene is TRBJ1-4, the V gene TRBV7-8; D not certain. Germline V gives CDR1 SGHVS, CDR2 FQNEAQ. The V end was cut by 6 bases, the J end by 3 bases, with 14 bases between. CDR3 length: 15 amino acids. The CDR3 here is CASSPGEEANEKLFF. The DNA for the CDR3 is TGTGCCAGCAGTCCTGGGGAGGAGGCTAATGAAAAACTGTTTTTT.

CDR3 nucleotide sequence: TGTGCCAGCAGCTTACGCCTGTCCTGGGGCTACACCTTC. It codes for CASSLRLSWGYTF. The chain couples TRBV7-8 to TRBJ1-2, with D hard to call. Trimming pared 2 bases from V and 8 bases from J, leaving 12 bases between. This CDR3 comprises 13 residues. The germline V gene has CDR1 SGHVS and CDR2 FQNEAQ. Filled out from reference TRBV7-8 and TRBJ1-2, the complete variable domain reads GAGVSQSPRYKVAKRGQDVALRCDPISGHVSLFWYQQALGQGPEFLTYFQNEAQLDKSGLPSDRFFAERPEGSVSTLKIQRTQQEDSAVYLCASSLRLSWGYTFGSGTRLTVV.

The genes are TRBV7-9 and TRBJ2-5; no definite D call. Trimming took off 1 base at V and 6 bases at J, with 15 bases between the two ends. Germline V gives CDR1 SEHNR, CDR2 FQNEAQ (reference sequence). The CDR3 loop spans 15 amino acids. CDR3 DNA: TGTGCCAGCAGCTTAGAGCCCTCCTCTGAGAAGACCCAGTACTTC. Its protein product is CASSLEPSSEKTQYF.

Only a few counts were recorded for this clone. The chain couples TRBV10-3 to TRBJ2-5, with 7 bases matching TRBD2. The germline V gene encodes CDR1 ENHRY and CDR2 SYGVKD. The CDR3 is 13 amino acids. J gave up 5 bases and V 8 bases, and 8 bases lay outside the gene matches. CDR3: CAIASGGRETQYF. DNA of the CDR3: TGTGCCATCGCCTCGGGAGGCCGGGAGACCCAGTACTTC.

This clone was observed a handful of times. The rearrangement joins TRBV19 to TRBJ1-4; TRBD1 matches 11 bases. Losses at the gene ends were 5 bases for V and 6 bases for J; bases not matched to a gene: 5. This CDR3 has 15 residues. Per the germline V gene, CDR1 is LNHDA and CDR2 is SQIVND (reference sequence). The CDR3 reads CASSAGTGGYEKLFF. The CDR3 bases are TGTGCCAGTAGTGCCGGGACAGGGGGTTATGAAAAACTGTTTTTT.

This clone was found a few times. The chain uses TRBV7-6 and TRBJ2-3; TRBD2 matches 8 bases. Germline V lookup: CDR1 SGHVS, CDR2 FNYEAQ. V lost 5 bases to trimming and J lost 4 bases; unmatched junction nucleotides: 5. CDR3 length: 14 amino acids. CDR3 in DNA: TGTGCCAGCAGCCGGAGCGGGAGTTCAGATACGCAGTATTTT. Translation gives CASSRSGSSDTQYF.

Regarding this clone: A much larger clone differs by one base, so this may be a read error. Other nucleotide sequences from this sample produce the same CDR3. The chain is built from TRBV20-1 and TRBJ1-2, with D unresolved. V lost 3 bases, J lost 2 bases, and 4 bases lay in between. The CDR3 runs 11 residues. CDR1 DFQATT and CDR2 SNEGSKA come from the germline V gene (reference sequence). This CDR3 is CSASPNYGYTF. CDR3 coding DNA: TGCAGTGCTAGTCCCAACTATGGCTACACCTTC.